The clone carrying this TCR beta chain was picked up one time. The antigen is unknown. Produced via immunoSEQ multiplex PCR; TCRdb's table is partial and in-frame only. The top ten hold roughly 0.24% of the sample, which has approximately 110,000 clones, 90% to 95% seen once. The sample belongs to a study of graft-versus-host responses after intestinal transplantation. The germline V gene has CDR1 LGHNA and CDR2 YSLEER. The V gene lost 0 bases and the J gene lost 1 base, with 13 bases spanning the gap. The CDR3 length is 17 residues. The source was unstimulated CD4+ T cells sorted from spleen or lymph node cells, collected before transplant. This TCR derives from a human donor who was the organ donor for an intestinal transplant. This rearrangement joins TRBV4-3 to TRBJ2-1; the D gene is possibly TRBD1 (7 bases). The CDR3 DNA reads TGCGCCAGCAGCCAAGAAGGAGGGGGACAGTCCTACAATGAGCAGTTCTTC. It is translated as CASSQEGGGQSYNEQFF.